This TCR beta chain was found in a study of cytomegalovirus exposure and HLA in healthy donors (dated 2017 in TCRdb). General notes on the study: An earlier analysis of roughly 610 of the donors reported around 280 Gb of sequence data and 95 million to 140 million unique TCR beta sequences obtained from some 200 million T cells. An early release that covered roughly 600 HLA-typed donors contained approximately 300 gigabases of sequencing data and about 84 million unique TCR sequences. Of the approximately 400 genotyped donors, less than 90% were placed in the genetic ancestry cluster associated with self-reported Caucasian donors. The aim of the study was to test whether cataloging public T cell receptors could identify signatures of past pathogen exposure. Using immunosequencing, the study profiled T cell repertoires from 640 or so subjects and related those repertoires to cytomegalovirus serostatus. Along with the approximately 650-subject first cohort, a separate validation cohort of over 90 different subjects was used. The study combined high-throughput TCR immunosequencing, statistical association of individual TCRs with disease status, and machine learning to predict cytomegalovirus infection status. In a later analysis, previously published TCR beta repertoires from 666 donors were re-analyzed and high-resolution HLA genotyping was added so that TCR occurrence patterns could be studied. The later analysis used no new phenotypic data to find candidate immune exposures, relying instead on TCR beta sequences and their occurrence across donors. In an earlier analysis of 587 of the donors, high-throughput TCR beta sequencing was used to judge whether each TCR beta V gene segment behaved as functional or pseudogenic. Donor age, sex, ethnicity and CMV serostatus were compiled together with the repertoire data. In a later genetic analysis, genome-wide SNP genotypes for about 55% of the roughly 700 donors were used, and that subset was treated as a discovery cohort. All discovery cohort repertoires had been generated using a single sequencing platform. HLA typing included class I and class II loci at four-digit resolution. The number of typed donors differed by locus: about 629-630 for A, B, C, DRB1 and DQB1; roughly 510 for DQA1; approximately 600 for DPA1; and approximately 450 for DPB1. About five DR-DQ haplotypes were handled as single units for association and clustering, since linkage in the cohort was strong. Among about 370 genotyped donors of the cohort, an average of about 220,000 unique TCR beta nucleotide sequences was sequenced per donor, of which about 20% were non-productive. Paper-wide results and their limitations: Correlated functional status among segregating V segments might reflect linkage disequilibrium, but an unknown experimental factor could not be ruled out. Roughly uniform sequencing depth across donors was assumed in presence/absence analyses, although this assumption may not hold. This cohort had only TCR beta chains sequenced, and the lack of alpha or paired-chain data limited which features could be detected. According to the authors, the approach could potentially be generalized to other disease states and immunological phenotypes. In a later genetic analysis, fewer N-insertions in productive TCRs were reported among donors in an Asian-associated ancestry cluster than the roughly 670-donor mean. A later genetic analysis associated a missense DCLRE1C variant with V-gene and J-gene trimming of TCR beta chains, and an independent cohort replicated the association. In vitro tests confirmed that a few of the cytomegalovirus-associated TCR beta chains recognize cytomegalovirus antigens. The only immune exposure information available for the cohort was CMV serostatus. A group of highly shared sequence variants was considered likely to be a technical artifact of the sequencing pipeline. According to a later analysis, parvovirus B19, influenza, CMV and Epstein-Barr virus appeared linked to several top co-occurrence clusters. A further reported finding was that TCR beta sequences accurately predicted the HLA-A and HLA-B alleles for most subjects in the first cohort. When HLA alleles, especially DR and DQ, strongly co-occurred, attributing TCR associations to individual alleles was difficult. In a later analysis, HLA-associated TCR beta chains showed more clonal expansion and lower generation probabilities than non-associated chains that were equally common. Because HLA typing was unavailable for some donors at each locus, only the typed subset was used in association tests. Specific HLA alleles were associated with 15,000 to 20,000 TCR beta sequences at a false discovery rate of 0.05 in a later analysis. Cytomegalovirus status was reported to be diagnosed by the classifier with high specificity and sensitivity in both the original and validation cohorts. In a later analysis, most CMV-associated TCR beta chains were found to appear HLA-restricted, with HLA associations seemingly driven largely by CMV exposure. Most TCR sequences were observed very rarely across donors, whereas some public TCRs were present in many individuals. Because the 87-base-pair reads could not distinguish some IMGT-functional V segments, including TRBV6-2 and TRBV6-3, those segments were excluded. Because counts were too low, approximately 15 rarely observed V segments, including chromosome 9 orphons, were excluded from the earlier analysis of under 650 of the donors. The study gave a list of 150 to 200 TCR beta chains associated with cytomegalovirus. In an earlier analysis of roughly 500 of the donors, most TCR beta V segments appeared in productive rearrangements about 87% or about 30% of the time, broadly matching IMGT annotations. In a later analysis, the rate of TCR association differed among HLA loci, with DRB1 alleles having the most associated TCRs and HLA-C alleles having the fewest.

Trimming takes 1 base off V and 8 bases off J; junction bases not matched to a gene: 4. Including cysteine and phenylalanine, the CDR3 has 13 amino acids. Only the CDR3 DNA stays, 39 bases, in frame from base 1. The germline V gene supplies CDR1 SGHRS and CDR2 YFSETQ. Libraries were prepared through the immunoSEQ multiplex PCR assay. For the multiplex PCR, a mixture combining 60 forward primers for TCR Vbeta segments and 13 reverse primers for TCR Jbeta segments was used. The CDR3 region of rearranged TCR beta genes was amplified from genomic DNA with a multiplex PCR assay. Amplified TCR beta libraries were sequenced as 87-base-pair reads on the Illumina HiSeq System. In the authors' own workflow: In a later analysis, 70 million to 95 million unique TCR beta chains were counted across the roughly 610 repertoires, and roughly 11 million of these chains were shared by at least two donors. Raw reads were error-corrected and collapsed into unique sequences with a nearest-neighbor algorithm that merged closely related sequences to remove PCR and sequencing errors. V, D and J gene segments were assigned by aligning CDR3 sequences to IMGT reference sequences. Each retained sequence needed at least a six-nucleotide match to both a V gene segment and a J gene segment. Rearrangements were classified as productive when the CDR3 lacked stop codons and remained in frame with V and J, and all other rearrangements were classified as non-productive. Following IMGT convention, CDR3 was defined as the stretch from the second conserved V-encoded cysteine up to the conserved J-encoded phenylalanine. The earlier analysis of 587 of the donors excluded any sequence lacking an unambiguous match to a single V gene segment. In an earlier analysis of approximately 500 of the donors, a V segment was called functional when productive rearrangements were above 56.7%, and segregating when the standard deviation between donors exceeded 5%. A statistical classification framework was developed to diagnose cytomegalovirus status using the catalog of TCR beta chain sequences. V and J gene assignment, in a later analysis, came from comparing TCR nucleotide sequences with IMGT/GENE-DB human TR gene sequences. In a later analysis, CDR3 sequences and most-parsimonious VDJ recombination scenarios were assigned using the TCRdist pipeline. In a later analysis, each TCR beta chain was defined by its CDR3 amino acid sequence together with its V-gene family, and reads lacking a unique V-gene family were excluded. To address suspected cross-contamination and a sequencing artifact, a later analysis removed 450 to 700 highly shared, low-generation-probability nucleotide sequences. For each public chain, a later analysis derived a clonal expansion index from normalized ranks of inferred template counts within each repertoire. A later analysis computed generation probabilities with a VDJ recombination model fitted to out-of-frame rearrangements, and checked the results against IGoR. A later analysis scored TCR-TCR, TCR-HLA and TCR-CMV co-occurrence with hypergeometric tests, applying a repertoire-size bias correction to TCR pairs. False discovery rates were estimated in a later analysis by permuting HLA or CMV assignments 20 times. In a later analysis, co-occurring TCRs were grouped with DBSCAN, and TCRdist sequence similarity was added when clustering was performed within HLA-allele-positive subsets. Co-occurrence clustering excluded repertoires with fewer than 30,000 or more than 120,000 public chains, plus five with anomalous nucleotide sharing. TCRdb stores this immuneACCESS table with in-frame sequences only. Part of the clones is absent; in the studies checked, under half of the shortfall reflects unresolved V genes, and no reason is known for the rest. Clone size and the V and J calls come from that table; the DNA yielded D and trimming. For this sample there are roughly 74,000 clones; around 78% appear just once. The top ten hold less than 2% of the sample.

The cohort consisted of approximately 670 healthy bone marrow donors. Cohort members were all nominally healthy when sampled, although unrecorded immune exposures were likely present. The donor was CMV seronegative and was included in the group of over 300 seronegative cohort members. A peripheral blood sample was collected from each donor, and TCR beta sequencing was performed on peripheral blood mononuclear cells. The Qiagen DNeasy Blood Extraction Kit was used to extract genomic DNA from the blood cell samples. Points on this clone: Its antigen is not yet known. Within one base of it there is no much larger clone, and no base qualities were kept.

The sequence was collected from a man in his forties in good health and CMV-seronegative. The rearrangement joined TRBV5-1 to TRBJ1-1, with 8 bases matching TRBD1. The sequenced material came from PBMCs. The DNA sequence follows: TGCGCCAGCAGCTTGCCAGGGGGCTTCGAAGCTTTCTTT. Translation gives CASSLPGGFEAFF.